This T cell receptor beta chain was observed in a study of follicular helper T cells after annual influenza vaccination. The wider study: Across the 2013-2014, 2014-2015 and 2015-2016 vaccination seasons, some subjects were resampled. Study-wide findings and caveats: Most later recoveries of Day 7 ICOS+CD38+ clones were ICOS-CD38- cTfh.

Clones were read by immunoSEQ multiplex PCR, and TCRdb kept only the in-frame ones, dropping some. The sample yields more than 10,000 clones, approximately 80% seen once. Regarding time point: 2015-2016 season, pre-vaccination. A remark on this clone: The antigen remains unidentified.

The CDR3 is made up of 15 amino acids. In germline, CDR1 is LNHDA, CDR2 SQIVND (reference sequence). V gave up 7 bases and J gave up 5 bases, with 15 bases separating them. The chain has TRBV19 and TRBJ2-6; D not resolved. The sequencing used CXCR5+ CD38- circulating T follicular helper cells from blood, collected on the day of influenza vaccination. Subset: circulating Tfh, non-naive CD4+CXCR5+PD-1+ (ICOS+CD38+ or ICOS-CD38-). The clonotype comes from an adult who received the influenza vaccine. The DNA for the CDR3 is TGTGCCAGTATAGACGCGGCTAATCGGGCCAACGTCCTGACTTTC. This sequence encodes CASIDAANRANVLTF. Combining the CDR3 with reference TRBV19 and TRBJ2-6 gives the whole variable domain DGGITQSPKYLFRKEGQNVTLSCEQNLNHDAMYWYRQDPGQGLRLIYYSQIVNDFQKGDIAEGYSVSREKKESFPLTVTSAQKNPTAFYLCASIDAANRANVLTFGAGSRLTVL.